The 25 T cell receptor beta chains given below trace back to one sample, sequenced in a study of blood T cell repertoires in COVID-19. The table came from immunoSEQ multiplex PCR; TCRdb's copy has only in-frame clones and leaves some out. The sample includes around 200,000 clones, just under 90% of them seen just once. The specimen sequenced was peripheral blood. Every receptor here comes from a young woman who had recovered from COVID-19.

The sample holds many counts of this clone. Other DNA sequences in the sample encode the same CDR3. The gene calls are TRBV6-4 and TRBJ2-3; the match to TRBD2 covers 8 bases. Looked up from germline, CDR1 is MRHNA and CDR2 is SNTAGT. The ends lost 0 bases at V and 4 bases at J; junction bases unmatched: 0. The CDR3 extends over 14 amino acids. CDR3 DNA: TGTGCCAGCAGTGACTCTAGCGGGGCAGATACGCAGTATTTT. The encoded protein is CASSDSSGADTQYF.

CDR3 region: CASSPTGGDQPQHF. The CDR3 nucleotides read TGTGCCAGCAGCCCGACAGGGGGCGATCAGCCCCAGCATTTT. V and J are TRBV7-9 and TRBJ1-5, with 10 bases identical to TRBD1. Losses at the gene ends were 5 bases for V and 5 bases for J; bases not matched to a gene: 3. CDR3 length equals 14 residues. Germline CDR1 SEHNR, CDR2 FQNEAQ (reference sequence). The full variable domain, its missing parts supplied by reference TRBV7-9 and TRBJ1-5, is DTGVSQNPRHKITKRGQNVTFRCDPISEHNRLYWYRQTLGQGPEFLTYFQNEAQLEKSRLLSDRFSAERPKGSFSTLEIQRTEQGDSAMYLCASSPTGGDQPQHFGDGTRLSIL.

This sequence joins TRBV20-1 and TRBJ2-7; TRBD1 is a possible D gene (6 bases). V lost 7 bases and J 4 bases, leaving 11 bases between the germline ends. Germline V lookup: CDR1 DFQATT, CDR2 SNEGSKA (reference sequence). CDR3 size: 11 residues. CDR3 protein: CSVSRGYEQYF. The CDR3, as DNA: TGCAGTGTAAGCAGGGGTTACGAGCAGTACTTC.

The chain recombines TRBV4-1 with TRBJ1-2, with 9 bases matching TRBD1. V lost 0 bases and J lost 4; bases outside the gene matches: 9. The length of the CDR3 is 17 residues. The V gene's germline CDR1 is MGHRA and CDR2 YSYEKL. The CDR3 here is CASSQDRTGAILYGYTF. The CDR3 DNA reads TGCGCCAGCAGCCAAGATCGGACAGGGGCCATTCTCTATGGCTACACCTTC.

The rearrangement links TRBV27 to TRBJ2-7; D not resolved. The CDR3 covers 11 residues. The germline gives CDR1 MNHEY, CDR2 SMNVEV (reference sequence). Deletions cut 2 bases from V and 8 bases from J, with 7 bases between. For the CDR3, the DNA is TGTGCCAGCAGTTTAAGAGGCCAGCAGTACTTC. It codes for CASSLRGQQYF.

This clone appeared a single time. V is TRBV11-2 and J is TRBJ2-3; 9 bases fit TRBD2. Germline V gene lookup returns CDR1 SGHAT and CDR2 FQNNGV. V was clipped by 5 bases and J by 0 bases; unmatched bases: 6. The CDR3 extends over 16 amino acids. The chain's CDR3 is CASSPSLAGSTDTQYF. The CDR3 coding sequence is TGTGCCAGCAGCCCAAGTCTAGCGGGAAGCACAGATACGCAGTATTTT. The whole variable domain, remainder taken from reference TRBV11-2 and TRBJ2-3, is EAGVAQSPRYKIIEKRQSVAFWCNPISGHATLYWYQQILGQGPKLLIQFQNNGVVDDSQLPKDRFSAERLKGVDSTLKIQPAKLEDSAVYLCASSPSLAGSTDTQYFGPGTRLTVL.

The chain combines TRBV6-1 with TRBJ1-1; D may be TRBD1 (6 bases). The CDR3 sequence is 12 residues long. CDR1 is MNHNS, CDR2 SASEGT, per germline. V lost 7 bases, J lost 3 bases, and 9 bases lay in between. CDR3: CASIGGDTEAFF. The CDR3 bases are TGTGCCAGCATAGGGGGGGACACTGAAGCTTTCTTT.

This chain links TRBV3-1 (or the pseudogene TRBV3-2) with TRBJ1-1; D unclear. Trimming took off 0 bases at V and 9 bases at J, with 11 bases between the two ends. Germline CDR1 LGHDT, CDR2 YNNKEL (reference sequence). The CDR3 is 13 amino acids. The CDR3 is CASSQDILAKAFF. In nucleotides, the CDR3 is TGTGCCAGCAGCCAAGACATCTTGGCCAAAGCTTTCTTT.

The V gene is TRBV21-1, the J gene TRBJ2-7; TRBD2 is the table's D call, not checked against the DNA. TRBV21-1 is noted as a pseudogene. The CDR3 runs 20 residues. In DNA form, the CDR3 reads TGTGCCAGCGTGCGACTAACGAATACAAGGCCAAGAAAACGACATTACGAGCAGTACGTC. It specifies CASVRLTNTRPRKRHYEQYV.

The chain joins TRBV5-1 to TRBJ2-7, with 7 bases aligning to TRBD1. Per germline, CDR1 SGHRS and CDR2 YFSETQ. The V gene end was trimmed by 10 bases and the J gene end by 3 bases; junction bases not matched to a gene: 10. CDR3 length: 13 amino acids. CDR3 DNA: TGCGCCCGCTTATATGGGACAGTCTACGAGCAGTACGTC. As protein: CARLYGTVYEQYV.

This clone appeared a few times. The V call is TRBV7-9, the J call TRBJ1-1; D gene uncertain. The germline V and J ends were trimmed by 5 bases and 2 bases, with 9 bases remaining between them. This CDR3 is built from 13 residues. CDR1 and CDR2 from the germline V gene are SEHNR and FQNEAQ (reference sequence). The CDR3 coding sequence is TGTGCCAGCAGCCCCGTGGGCAACACTGAAGCTTTCTTT. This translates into CASSPVGNTEAFF.

As DNA, the CDR3 is TGTGCCAGCAGCTTAGATCAAGGGACAGGGTGGACTGAAGCTTTCTTT. This encodes CASSLDQGTGWTEAFF. The V and J genes are TRBV11-2 and TRBJ1-1; TRBD1 aligns across 9 bases. Germline lookup yields CDR1 SGHAT and CDR2 FQNNGV. V was pared by 0 bases and J by 5 bases, with 7 bases of the junction left unmatched. This CDR3 contains 16 residues.

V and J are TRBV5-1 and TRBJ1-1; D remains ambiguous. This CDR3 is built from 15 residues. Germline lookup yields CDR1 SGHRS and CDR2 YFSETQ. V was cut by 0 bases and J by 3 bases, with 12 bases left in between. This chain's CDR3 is CASSLASGGHTEAFF. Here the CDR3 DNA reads TGCGCCAGCAGCTTGGCCTCGGGAGGGCACACTGAAGCTTTCTTT.

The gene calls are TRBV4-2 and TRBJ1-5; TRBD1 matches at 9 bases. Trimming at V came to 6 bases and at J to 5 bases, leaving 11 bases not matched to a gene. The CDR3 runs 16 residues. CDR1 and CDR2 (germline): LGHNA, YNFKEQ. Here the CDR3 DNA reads TGTGCCAGCAGGGGCCCGGACAGGGGTAGAGATCAGCCCCAGCATTTT. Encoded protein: CASRGPDRGRDQPQHF.

The CDR3 reads CASSWGTPTLNTGELFF. The CDR3 DNA follows: TGTGCCAGCAGTTGGGGGACACCTACTCTTAACACCGGGGAGCTGTTTTTT. The V and J genes are TRBV6-2 or TRBV6-3 and TRBJ2-2, with a possible D match to TRBD1 (6 bases). The CDR3 runs to 17 residues. Trimming shortened V by 4 bases and J by 2 bases, and 17 bases separated the two germline ends. Germline CDR1 reads MNHEY; CDR2 reads SVGEGT.

CDR3 protein: CASSLGDKSQPQHF. The CDR3, as DNA: TGCGCCAGCAGCTTGGGGGACAAGAGTCAGCCCCAGCATTTT. The chain recombines TRBV5-1 with TRBJ1-5; tentatively, D is TRBD1 (6 bases). This CDR3 region has 14 residues. Between the trimmed V and J ends, which lost 0 bases and 6 bases, there was a span of 10 bases. Germline CDR1 reads SGHRS; CDR2 reads YFSETQ.

The CDR3 reads CASTLAGETQYF. CDR3 nucleotide sequence: TGTGCCAGCACACTTGCCGGGGAGACCCAGTACTTC. V gene TRBV6-6 combines with J gene TRBJ2-5; no definite D call. Germline V CDR1 and CDR2: MNHNY, SVGAGI (reference sequence). Trimming stripped 7 bases from V and 5 bases from J, with 11 bases between. This CDR3 spans 12 amino acids.

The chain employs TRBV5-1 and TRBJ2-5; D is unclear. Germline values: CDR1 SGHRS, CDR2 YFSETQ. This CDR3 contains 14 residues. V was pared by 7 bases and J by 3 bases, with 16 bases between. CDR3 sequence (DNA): TGCGCCAGCCGCCCCCTTGGGCCCAAAGAGACCCAGTACTTC. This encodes CASRPLGPKETQYF.

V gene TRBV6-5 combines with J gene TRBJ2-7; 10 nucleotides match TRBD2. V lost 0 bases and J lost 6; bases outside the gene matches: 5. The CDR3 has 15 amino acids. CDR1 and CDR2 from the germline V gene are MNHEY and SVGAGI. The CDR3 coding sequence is TGTGCCAGCAGTTACTCGAGGCTAGCGGGAGTCGAGCAGTACGTC. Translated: CASSYSRLAGVEQYV.

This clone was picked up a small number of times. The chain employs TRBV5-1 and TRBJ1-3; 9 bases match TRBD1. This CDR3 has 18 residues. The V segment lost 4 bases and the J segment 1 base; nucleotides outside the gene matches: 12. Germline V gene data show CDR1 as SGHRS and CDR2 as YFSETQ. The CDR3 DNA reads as TGCGCCAGCAGCACCGGGACAGGGAGGTTTTGGTCTGGAAACACCATATATTTT. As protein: CASSTGTGRFWSGNTIYF.

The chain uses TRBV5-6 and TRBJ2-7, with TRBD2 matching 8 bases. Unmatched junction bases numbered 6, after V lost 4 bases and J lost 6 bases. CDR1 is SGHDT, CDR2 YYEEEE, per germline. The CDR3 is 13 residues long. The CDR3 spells CASSPGTSGEQYV. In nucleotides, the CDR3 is TGTGCCAGCAGCCCCGGGACTAGTGGCGAGCAGTACGTC.

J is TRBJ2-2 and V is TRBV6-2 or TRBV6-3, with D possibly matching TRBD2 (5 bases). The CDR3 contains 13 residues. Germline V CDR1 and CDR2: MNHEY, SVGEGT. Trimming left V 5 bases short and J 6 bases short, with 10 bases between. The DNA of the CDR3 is TGTGCCAGCAGTCAACTAGTATCCGGGGAGCTGTTTTTT. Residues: CASSQLVSGELFF.

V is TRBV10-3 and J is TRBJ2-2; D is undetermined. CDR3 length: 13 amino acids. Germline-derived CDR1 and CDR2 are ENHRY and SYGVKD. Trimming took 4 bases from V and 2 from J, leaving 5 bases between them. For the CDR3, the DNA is TGTGCCATCAGTGGACAAAACACCGGGGAGCTGTTTTTT. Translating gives CAISGQNTGELFF.

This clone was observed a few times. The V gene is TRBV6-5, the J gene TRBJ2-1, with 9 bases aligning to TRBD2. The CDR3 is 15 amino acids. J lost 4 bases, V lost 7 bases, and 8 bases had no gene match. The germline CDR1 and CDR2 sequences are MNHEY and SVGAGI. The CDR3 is CASMASGGRYNEQFF. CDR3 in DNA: TGTGCCAGCATGGCCAGCGGGGGGCGATACAATGAGCAGTTCTTC.

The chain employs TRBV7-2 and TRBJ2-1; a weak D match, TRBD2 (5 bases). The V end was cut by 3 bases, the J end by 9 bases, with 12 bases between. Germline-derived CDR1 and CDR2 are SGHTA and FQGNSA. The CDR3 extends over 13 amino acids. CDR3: CASSFSGLPEQFF. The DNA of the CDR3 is TGTGCCAGCAGCTTCTCTGGACTGCCTGAGCAGTTCTTC.